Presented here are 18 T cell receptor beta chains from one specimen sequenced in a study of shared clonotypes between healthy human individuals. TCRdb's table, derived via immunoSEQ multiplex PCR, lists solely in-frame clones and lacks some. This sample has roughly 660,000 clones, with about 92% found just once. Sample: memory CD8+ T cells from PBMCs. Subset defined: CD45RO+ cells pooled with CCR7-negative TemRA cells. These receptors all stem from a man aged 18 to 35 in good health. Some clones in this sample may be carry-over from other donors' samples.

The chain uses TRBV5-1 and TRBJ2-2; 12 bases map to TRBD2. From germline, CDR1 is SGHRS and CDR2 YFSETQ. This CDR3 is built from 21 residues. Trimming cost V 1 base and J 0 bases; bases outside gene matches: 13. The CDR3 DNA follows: TGCGCCAGCAGCTTGACCAAACGGACTAGCGGGAAAATAACGAACACCGGGGAGCTGTTTTTT. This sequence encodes CASSLTKRTSGKITNTGELFF.

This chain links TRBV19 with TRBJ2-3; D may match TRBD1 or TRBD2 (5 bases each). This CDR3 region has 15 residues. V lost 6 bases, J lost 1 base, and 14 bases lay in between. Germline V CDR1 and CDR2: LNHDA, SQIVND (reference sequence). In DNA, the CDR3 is TGTGCCAGTAGACTCCGGGACGGCCGCACAGATACGCAGTATTTT. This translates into CASRLRDGRTDTQYF.

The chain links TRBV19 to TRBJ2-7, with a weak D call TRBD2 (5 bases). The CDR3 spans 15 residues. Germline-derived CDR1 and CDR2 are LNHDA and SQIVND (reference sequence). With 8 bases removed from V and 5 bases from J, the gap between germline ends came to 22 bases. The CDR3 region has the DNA TGTGCCAGTCGGTCCCCGGGGTGGAAACTCGACGAGCAGTACTTC. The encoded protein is CASRSPGWKLDEQYF. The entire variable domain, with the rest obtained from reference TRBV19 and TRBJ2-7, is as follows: DGGITQSPKYLFRKEGQNVTLSCEQNLNHDAMYWYRQDPGQGLRLIYYSQIVNDFQKGDIAEGYSVSREKKESFPLTVTSAQKNPTAFYLCASRSPGWKLDEQYFGPGTRLTVT.

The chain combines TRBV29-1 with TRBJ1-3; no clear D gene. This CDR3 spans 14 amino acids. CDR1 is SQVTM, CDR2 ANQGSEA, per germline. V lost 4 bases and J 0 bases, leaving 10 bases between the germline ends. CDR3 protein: CSVVGTRSGNTIYF. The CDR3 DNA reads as TGCAGCGTTGTGGGAACCCGCTCTGGAAACACCATATATTTT.

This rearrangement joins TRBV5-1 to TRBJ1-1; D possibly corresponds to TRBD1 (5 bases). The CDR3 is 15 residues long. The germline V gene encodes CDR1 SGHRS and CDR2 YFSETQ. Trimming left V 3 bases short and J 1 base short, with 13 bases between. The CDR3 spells CASSSGGDPNTEAFF. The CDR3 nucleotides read TGCGCCAGCAGCTCGGGTGGGGACCCGAACACTGAAGCTTTCTTT.

The CDR3 region is CASSQTTGPRSEAFF. CDR3 nucleotides: TGTGCCAGCAGCCAGACGACAGGCCCGAGGTCTGAAGCTTTCTTT. The V call is TRBV7-3, the J call TRBJ1-1; TRBD1 might be the D (6 bases). V lost 5 bases and J lost 6, with 19 bases in between. The CDR3 spans 15 residues. The germline V gene has CDR1 SGHTA and CDR2 FQGTGA.

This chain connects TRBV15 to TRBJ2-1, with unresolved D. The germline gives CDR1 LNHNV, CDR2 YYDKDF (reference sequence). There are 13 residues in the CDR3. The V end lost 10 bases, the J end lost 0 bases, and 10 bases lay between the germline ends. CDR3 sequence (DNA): TGTGCCATATCGTTCAGCTCCTACAATGAGCAGTTCTTC. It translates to CAISFSSYNEQFF.

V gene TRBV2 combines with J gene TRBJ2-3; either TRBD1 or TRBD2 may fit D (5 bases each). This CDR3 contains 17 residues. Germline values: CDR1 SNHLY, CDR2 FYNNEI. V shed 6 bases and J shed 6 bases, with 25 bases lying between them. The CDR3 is CASRPGRGQFPLDTQYF. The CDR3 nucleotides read TGTGCCAGCAGGCCGGGTCGGGGCCAGTTTCCTCTGGATACGCAGTATTTT.

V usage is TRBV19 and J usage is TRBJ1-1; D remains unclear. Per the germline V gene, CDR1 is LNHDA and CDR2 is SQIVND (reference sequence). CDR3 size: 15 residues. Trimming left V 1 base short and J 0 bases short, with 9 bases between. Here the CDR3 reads CASSIARNMNTEAFF. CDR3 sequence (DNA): TGTGCCAGTAGTATAGCTCGAAACATGAACACTGAAGCTTTCTTT.

CDR3 nucleotide sequence: TGTGCCAGCCGGACAGTTAACTATGGCTACACCTTC. Residues: CASRTVNYGYTF. The rearrangement uses TRBV27 and TRBJ1-2, with D possibly TRBD1 on 6 matching bases. The CDR3 runs 12 residues. CDR1 and CDR2 (germline): MNHEY, SMNVEV (reference sequence). The ends were cut back, 8 bases at V and 1 base at J, with 8 bases in the middle.

CDR3 sequence (DNA): TGTGCCACCAGCAGAGTCGCAGGGAGAGAGACCCAGTACTTC. The encoded protein is CATSRVAGRETQYF. V is TRBV15 and J is TRBJ2-5; TRBD1 or TRBD2 may be the D gene (5 bases each). This CDR3 has 14 residues. From germline, CDR1 is LNHNV and CDR2 YYDKDF (reference sequence). V lost 1 base, J lost 4 bases, and 10 bases lay in between.

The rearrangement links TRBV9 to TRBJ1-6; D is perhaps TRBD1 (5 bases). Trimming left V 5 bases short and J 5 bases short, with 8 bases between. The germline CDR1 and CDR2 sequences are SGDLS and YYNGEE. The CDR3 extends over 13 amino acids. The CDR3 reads CASSGGNNSPLHF. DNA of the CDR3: TGTGCCAGCAGTGGGGGTAATAATTCACCCCTCCACTTT.

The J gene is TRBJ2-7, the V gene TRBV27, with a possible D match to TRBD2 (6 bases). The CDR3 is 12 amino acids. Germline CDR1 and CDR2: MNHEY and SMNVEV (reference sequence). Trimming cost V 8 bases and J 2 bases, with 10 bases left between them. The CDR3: CASSGTPYEQYF. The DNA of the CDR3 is TGTGCCAGCTCCGGGACTCCCTACGAGCAGTACTTC.

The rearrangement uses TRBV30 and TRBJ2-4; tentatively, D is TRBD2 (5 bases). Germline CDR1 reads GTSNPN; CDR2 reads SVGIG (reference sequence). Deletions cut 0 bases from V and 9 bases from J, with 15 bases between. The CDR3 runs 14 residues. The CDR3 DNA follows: TGTGCCTGGAGTGTACGAGCCCCTGGGAGCATTCAGTACTTC. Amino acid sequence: CAWSVRAPGSIQYF. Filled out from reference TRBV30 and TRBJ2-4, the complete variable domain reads SQTIHQWPATLVQPVGSPLSLECTVEGTSNPNLYWYRQAAGRGLQLLFYSVGIGQISSEVPQNLSASRPQDRQFILSSKKLLLSDSGFYLCAWSVRAPGSIQYFGAGTRLSVL.

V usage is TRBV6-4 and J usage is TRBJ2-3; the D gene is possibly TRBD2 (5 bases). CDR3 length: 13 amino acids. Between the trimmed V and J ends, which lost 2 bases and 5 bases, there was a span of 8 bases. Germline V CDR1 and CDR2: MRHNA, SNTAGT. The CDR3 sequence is CASSDREKDTQYF. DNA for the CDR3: TGTGCCAGCAGTGACAGGGAGAAAGATACGCAGTATTTT.

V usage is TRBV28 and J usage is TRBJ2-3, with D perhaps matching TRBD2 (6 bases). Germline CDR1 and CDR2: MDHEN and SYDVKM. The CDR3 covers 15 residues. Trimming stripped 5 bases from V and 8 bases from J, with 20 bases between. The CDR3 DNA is TGTGCCAGCAGTCAATGGGGACTCCTGGGAACTACGCAGTATTTT. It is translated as CASSQWGLLGTTQYF.

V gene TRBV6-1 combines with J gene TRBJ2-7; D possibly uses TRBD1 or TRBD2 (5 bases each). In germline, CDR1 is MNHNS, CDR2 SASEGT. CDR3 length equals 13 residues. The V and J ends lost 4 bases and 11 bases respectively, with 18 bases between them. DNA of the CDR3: TGTGCCAGCAGTGGCCGGGACGTCGTCATGGAGTACTTC. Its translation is CASSGRDVVMEYF.

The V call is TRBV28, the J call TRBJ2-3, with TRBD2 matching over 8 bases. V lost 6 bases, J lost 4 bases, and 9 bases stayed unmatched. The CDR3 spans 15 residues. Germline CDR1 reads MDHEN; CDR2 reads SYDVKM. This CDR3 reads CASSSGLAVADTQYF. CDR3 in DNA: TGTGCCAGCAGCTCCGGACTAGCAGTCGCAGATACGCAGTATTTT.